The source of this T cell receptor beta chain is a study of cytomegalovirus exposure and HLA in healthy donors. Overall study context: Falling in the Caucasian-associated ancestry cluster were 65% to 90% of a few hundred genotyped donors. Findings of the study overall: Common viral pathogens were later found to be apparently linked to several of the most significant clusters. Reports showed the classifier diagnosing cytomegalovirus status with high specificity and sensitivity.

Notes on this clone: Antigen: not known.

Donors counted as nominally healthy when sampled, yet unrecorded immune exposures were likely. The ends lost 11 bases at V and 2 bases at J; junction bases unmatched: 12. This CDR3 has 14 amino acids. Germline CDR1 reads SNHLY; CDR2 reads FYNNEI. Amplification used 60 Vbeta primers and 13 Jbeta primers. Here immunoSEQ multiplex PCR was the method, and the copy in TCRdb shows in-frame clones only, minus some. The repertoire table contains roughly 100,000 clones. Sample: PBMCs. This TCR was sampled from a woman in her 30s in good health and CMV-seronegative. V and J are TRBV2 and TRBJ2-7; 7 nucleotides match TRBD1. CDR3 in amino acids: CAGDTGARTYEQYF. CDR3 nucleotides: TGTGCCGGAGATACAGGGGCGCGGACCTACGAGCAGTACTTC. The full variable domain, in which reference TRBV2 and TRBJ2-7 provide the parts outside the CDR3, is EPEVTQTPSHQVTQMGQEVILRCVPISNHLYFYWYRQILGQKVEFLVSFYNNEISEKSEIFDDQFSVERPDGSNFTLKIRSTKLEDSAMYFCAGDTGARTYEQYFGPGTRLTVT.